These 11 T cell receptor beta chains were all obtained from the same sample, sequenced in a study of control samples from healthy donors and cancer patients. Sequencing was performed with immunoSEQ multiplex PCR; in TCRdb, only in-frame clones are kept and a portion is missing. The data contain roughly 450,000 clones, approximately 90% of them singletons. The sample was PBMCs. Receptors were obtained from a man aged 35 to 55 with head and neck cancer.

V and J are TRBV7-6 and TRBJ2-7; D uncertain. The CDR3 is made up of 14 amino acids. V was clipped by 2 bases and J by 3 bases, with 11 bases between them. Per the germline V gene, CDR1 is SGHVS and CDR2 is FNYEAQ. CDR3 coding DNA: TGTGCCAGCAGCTTACGGCAGGACCACTACGAGCAGTACTTC. Amino acid sequence: CASSLRQDHYEQYF.

With regard to this clone: The same CDR3 also results from other DNA sequences found in this sample. The V call is TRBV3-1 (or the pseudogene TRBV3-2), the J call TRBJ2-7; D remains ambiguous. Looked up from germline, CDR1 is LGHDT and CDR2 is YNNKEL (reference sequence). The V end lost 4 bases, the J end lost 4 bases, and 5 bases lay between the germline ends. This CDR3 has 11 residues. This CDR3 reads CASSRLYEQYF. In DNA, the CDR3 is TGTGCCAGCAGCCGCCTTTACGAGCAGTACTTC.

The rearrangement links TRBV28 to TRBJ2-1; 7 bases are a match to TRBD1. CDR3 length: 15 residues. The germline V gene has CDR1 MDHEN and CDR2 SYDVKM. With V trimmed by 3 bases and J by 4 bases, 6 bases remained unmatched. DNA of the CDR3: TGTGCCAGCAGTTTGTGGACAGGCCTTTACAATGAGCAGTTCTTC. The encoded protein is CASSLWTGLYNEQFF.

The J gene is TRBJ1-5, the V gene TRBV6-2 or TRBV6-3; unclear D gene. Germline values: CDR1 MNHEY, CDR2 SVGEGT. The CDR3 contains 13 residues. Trimming left V 2 bases short and J 6 bases short, with 8 bases between. As DNA, the CDR3 is TGTGCCAGCAGTTACGGTGGGCTTCAGCCCCAGCATTTT. Encoded protein: CASSYGGLQPQHF.

This chain links TRBV27 with TRBJ1-2; perhaps TRBD1 as D (5 bases). Looked up from germline, CDR1 is MNHEY and CDR2 is SMNVEV (reference sequence). This CDR3 spans 15 amino acids. V was trimmed by 1 base and J by 2 bases, leaving 11 bases between them. The DNA of the CDR3 is TGTGCCAGCAGTTTATTCGGGGGTTCGAACTATGGCTACACCTTC. It specifies CASSLFGGSNYGYTF.

This clone was seen a handful of times. The sample carries other DNA sequences with the same CDR3. V usage is TRBV12-3 or TRBV12-4 and J usage is TRBJ1-3, with D uncertain. There are 13 residues in the CDR3. With 2 bases removed from V and 4 bases from J, the gap between germline ends came to 6 bases. The CDR3 sequence: CASSLRAGNTIYF. CDR3 nucleotides: TGTGCCAGCAGTTTAAGGGCAGGAAACACCATATATTTT.

V usage is TRBV10-2 and J usage is TRBJ2-7; D tentatively reads TRBD1 or TRBD2 (5 bases each). Trimming pared 7 bases from V and 0 bases from J, leaving 22 bases between. CDR3 length: 17 residues. The V gene's germline CDR1 is WSHSY and CDR2 SAAADI. This CDR3 is CASMGRVLGESSYEQYF. CDR3 nucleotides: TGCGCCAGCATGGGCAGGGTGTTGGGGGAGTCCTCCTACGAGCAGTACTTC.

This clone was counted between two and nine times. The V call is TRBV10-1, the J call TRBJ2-7; D unresolved. CDR3 size: 13 residues. Per germline, CDR1 WNHNN and CDR2 SYGVQD (reference sequence). Trimming left V 0 bases short and J 5 bases short, with 8 bases between. The CDR3 DNA is TGCGCCAGCAGTGAGTCCCGTTCCCACGAGCAGTACTTC. Its protein is CASSESRSHEQYF.

This chain joins TRBV7-9 and TRBJ2-7, with D possibly called TRBD1 or TRBD2 (5 bases each). CDR3 length equals 13 residues. Germline CDR1 reads SEHNR; CDR2 reads FQNEAQ (reference sequence). V lost 5 bases and J lost 2, with 10 bases in between. CDR3 sequence: CASSPGPTYEQYF. In DNA form, the CDR3 reads TGTGCCAGCAGCCCGGGGCCAACCTACGAGCAGTACTTC.

The CDR3 coding sequence is TGTGCCAGCAGCTTAACGACAGGGGGTAGCAATCAGCCCCAGCATTTT. This translates into CASSLTTGGSNQPQHF. V gene TRBV11-2 combines with J gene TRBJ1-5; 9 bases align to TRBD1. J was trimmed by 0 bases and V by 2 bases; bases with no gene match: 2. Per the germline V gene, CDR1 is SGHAT and CDR2 is FQNNGV. The CDR3 runs to 16 residues.

The chain recombines TRBV28 with TRBJ2-2, with D uncertain. V was clipped by 10 bases and J by 6 bases, with 9 bases between them. This CDR3 has 11 amino acids. Germline V gives CDR1 MDHEN, CDR2 SYDVKM. This chain's CDR3 is CATPAPGELFF. Written as DNA, the CDR3 is TGTGCCACCCCCGCCCCCGGGGAGCTGTTTTTT.